A single sample gave rise to the 4 T cell receptor beta chains below, sequenced in a study of human T cells and chemical hapten exposure. TCRdb ran MiXCR on the RACE reads and lists one entry per CDR3 protein. In the table there are about 80,000 distinct CDR3 sequences, around 15% of which are singletons. The time point here: pre-sensitization, week 0. Regarding treatment: therapeutic diphenylcyclopropenone sensitization with weekly scalp DPC. Here the sequenced sample was whole blood, taken in connection with sensitization to the hapten diphenylcyclopropenone (DPC). The receptor set was obtained from a woman in her forties or fifties with alopecia areata. Some clones in this sample may be carry-over from other donors' samples.

This clonotype was seen repeatedly, ten times or more. The V gene is TRBV5-1, the J gene TRBJ2-3; the D is unclear. CDR1 SGHRS and CDR2 YFSETQ come from the germline V gene. The CDR3 sequence is 12 residues long. V lost 4 bases and J lost 4, with 7 bases in between. CDR3 amino acids: CASSRRADTQYF. The CDR3 bases are TGCGCCAGCAGCCGCCGGGCAGATACGCAGTATTTT.

This chain joins TRBV4-1 and TRBJ2-1; no clear D gene. The ends were cut back, 3 bases at V and 2 bases at J, with 14 bases in the middle. CDR3 size: 16 residues. Looked up from germline, CDR1 is MGHRA and CDR2 is YSYEKL. The CDR3 protein is CASSQVTTPPYNEQFF. CDR3 DNA: TGCGCCAGCAGCCAGGTCACTACACCTCCCTACAATGAGCAGTTCTTC.

This clonotype appeared many times. This rearrangement joins TRBV18 to TRBJ2-3; D is perhaps TRBD2 (6 bases). CDR3 length equals 16 residues. Germline-derived CDR1 and CDR2 are KGHSH and LQKENI. Trimming stripped 3 bases from V and 6 bases from J, with 19 bases between. The CDR3 DNA reads TGTGCCAGCTCACCCCAAGGAGCGGGTCTCGTGGATACGCAGTATTTT. It is translated as CASSPQGAGLVDTQYF.

This clonotype was counted between two and nine times. The rearrangement uses TRBV19 and TRBJ2-7; 8 nucleotides match TRBD2. The germline V gene has CDR1 LNHDA and CDR2 SQIVND (reference sequence). V shed 6 bases, J shed 1 base, and the junction held 8 bases outside the gene matches. The CDR3 spans 15 residues. CDR3 region: CASRSRAGVSYEQYF. The DNA of the CDR3 is TGTGCCAGTAGGTCCCGAGCGGGAGTTTCCTACGAGCAGTACTTC.